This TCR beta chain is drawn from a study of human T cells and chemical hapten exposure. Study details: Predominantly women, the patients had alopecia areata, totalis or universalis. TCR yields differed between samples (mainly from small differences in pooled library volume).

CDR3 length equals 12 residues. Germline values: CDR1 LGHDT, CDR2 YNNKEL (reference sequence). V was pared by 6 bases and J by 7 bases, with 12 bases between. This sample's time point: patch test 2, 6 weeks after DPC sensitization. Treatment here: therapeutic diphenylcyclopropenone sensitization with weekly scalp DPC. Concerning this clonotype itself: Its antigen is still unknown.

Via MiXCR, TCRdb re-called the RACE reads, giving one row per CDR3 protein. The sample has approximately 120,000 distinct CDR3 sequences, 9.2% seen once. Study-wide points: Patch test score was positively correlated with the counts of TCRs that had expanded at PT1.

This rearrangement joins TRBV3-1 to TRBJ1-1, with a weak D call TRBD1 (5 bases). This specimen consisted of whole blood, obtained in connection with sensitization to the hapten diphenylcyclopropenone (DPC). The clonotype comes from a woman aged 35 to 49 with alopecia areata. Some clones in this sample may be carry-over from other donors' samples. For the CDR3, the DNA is TGTGCCAGCAGTCGGGACGTAGGTGAAGCTTTCTTT. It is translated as CASSRDVGEAFF.